This T cell receptor beta chain comes out of a study of metastatic and nonmetastatic thyroid tumors. CDR3 length: 17 residues. CDR1 and CDR2 from the germline V gene are SGHRS and YFSETQ. The V and J ends lost 4 bases and 5 bases, in that order; junction bases with no gene match: 10. In its sample, this clone was seen a few times. Using MiXCR, TCRdb re-called clones from the PCR reads. Here the sample spans roughly 20,000 clones, roughly a third being singletons. Patients were all untreated before their thyroid surgery. The receptor was derived from a female donor with papillary thyroid cancer or a benign thyroid nodule (not recorded which). Some clones in this sample may be carry-over from other donors' samples. The sequenced material came from tumor tissue. V gene TRBV5-1 combines with J gene TRBJ1-6; 9 bases match TRBD1. The DNA for the CDR3 is TGCGCCAGCAGCCTGGATGCTCGGGACAGGGATAATTCACCCCTCCACTTT. It yields the protein CASSLDARDRDNSPLHF.